This T cell receptor beta chain was sequenced for a study of identical twins. Study-wide points: Excess low generation probability was seen in twin-shared out-of-frame alpha sequences. Twins' surplus sharing was weaker for beta out-of-frame sequences. Recombination models fit unrelated individuals' TCR alpha sharing but underestimated twins'.

TCRdb analysed the 5' RACE reads with MiXCR anew, one entry per CDR3 protein. The repertoire holds around 230,000 distinct CDR3 sequences, with approximately 9% as singletons. A remark on this clonotype: Its specificity is not known.

The donor group consisted entirely of healthy Caucasians. This clonotype originated in a woman aged 18 to 35 in good health. The sample comprised memory (CD45RO+) T cells sorted from blood.

The DNA for the CDR3 is TGTGCCAGCAGCGTAGCATCGGCTATCTCCTACAATGAGCAGTTCTTC. Its translation: CASSVASAISYNEQFF. The chain carries TRBV9 and TRBJ2-1; D is ambiguous. Per the germline V gene, CDR1 is SGDLS and CDR2 is YYNGEE. This CDR3 has 16 residues. Trimming stripped 0 bases from V and 0 bases from J, with 10 bases between.